Listed here is a single TCR beta chain. This sample was taken from a study of response to subunit inactivated influenza vaccine. TCRdb independently ran MiXCR on the RT-PCR reads; one entry per CDR3 protein. The sample lists roughly 550,000 distinct CDR3 sequences, under 30% occurring once. These data also formed part of another study, on T cells expressing NK-cell markers. As that report states: Synthesis of TCR beta cDNA relied on 5'RACE template switching carrying UMIs.

The TCR sequence derives from a man aged 50 to 59 who received an inactivated influenza vaccine. Here the sequenced sample was CD4+ T cells sorted from PBMCs, taken roughly 13 days after vaccination.

CDR3 region: CASTKSRGGRTEEQFF. The DNA for the CDR3 is TGTGCCAGCACCAAATCCAGGGGCGGGAGGACGGAGGAGCAGTTCTTC. J is TRBJ2-1 and V is TRBV5-4; TRBD2 matches 8 bases. The J segment lost 10 bases and the V segment lost 6 bases, leaving 18 bases of the junction unmatched. This CDR3 is 16 amino acids long. Looked up from germline, CDR1 is SGHNT and CDR2 is YYREEE (reference sequence).